This entry concerns a single T cell receptor (beta chain). Germline values: CDR1 MNHNS, CDR2 SASEGT. CDR3 length: 15 amino acids. V was cut by 6 bases and J by 3 bases, with 15 bases left in between. The data originate from a study of T cell changes during pregnancy in multiple sclerosis. The method was immunoSEQ multiplex PCR; TCRdb's version includes in-frame clones alone and lacks a portion of them. This sample yields about 73,000 clones, of which about 92% are seen a single time; about 2.8% belongs to the top ten. The input for sequencing was peripheral blood, taken in the third trimester of pregnancy. The V call is TRBV6-1, the J call TRBJ1-5; D call uncertain. The source is a female donor in good health, enrolled as a control in a pregnancy study. DNA for the CDR3: TGTGCCAGCAGGAAGTCCGATACAAACAATCAGCCCCAGCATTTT. Its protein product is CASRKSDTNNQPQHF.